The 16 T cell receptor beta chains below were found in one sample sequenced in a study of T cells in Graves' hyperthyroidism and ophthalmopathy. The source material, RNA transcripts, was used to amplify TCR beta CDR3 regions. TCR CDR3 regions were first amplified by RT-PCR with HTBI primers. TCRdb recomputed calls from the multiplex PCR reads with MiXCR, one row per CDR3 protein. The sample carries 350,000 to 400,000 distinct CDR3 sequences, 19% recorded once. Material: blood. These receptors were taken from a young woman with Graves' hyperthyroidism.

Only one count was recorded for this clonotype. The chain uses TRBV18 and TRBJ2-7; 9 bases map to TRBD2. V lost 5 bases, J lost 7 bases, and 12 bases stayed unmatched. There are 15 residues in the CDR3. Germline CDR1 is KGHSH and CDR2 is LQKENI. Here the CDR3 reads CASSYSTSGLFEQYF. CDR3 nucleotides: TGTGCCAGCTCATACTCGACTAGCGGCTTATTTGAGCAGTACTTC.

This clonotype has just a few counts. The V and J genes are TRBV4-1 and TRBJ2-6, with TRBD1 matching 8 bases. The germline gives CDR1 MGHRA, CDR2 YSYEKL. The junction had 11 bases not matched to a gene; V was cut back by 2 bases and J by 2 bases. The CDR3 spans 19 residues. CDR3 sequence (DNA): TGCGCCAGCAGCCAAATCGGACTCCGGGACAGGACTGGGGCCAACGTCCTGACTTTC. Protein: CASSQIGLRDRTGANVLTF.

The chain couples TRBV12-3 or TRBV12-4 to TRBJ2-7; TRBD1 might be the D (6 bases). V was clipped by 6 bases and J by 6 bases, with 15 bases between them. This CDR3 contains 13 residues. CDR3 residues: CASRQGSFIEQYF. CDR3 coding DNA: TGTGCCAGCAGACAGGGCTCTTTCATCGAGCAGTACTTC.

This clonotype has at least ten counts. The J gene is TRBJ1-1, the V gene TRBV11-1; the D gene is possibly TRBD1 (6 bases). Trimming took 0 bases from V and 3 from J, leaving 17 bases between them. Germline CDR1 and CDR2: SGHAT and FQDESV (reference sequence). This CDR3 contains 17 residues. The CDR3 reads CASSLAGQGILDTEAFF. Here the CDR3 DNA reads TGTGCCAGCAGCTTAGCGGGGCAGGGGATTTTGGACACTGAAGCTTTCTTT.

This clonotype was counted ten times or more. The chain has TRBV7-2 and TRBJ1-5; TRBD1 is a possible D gene (5 bases). CDR3 length equals 15 residues. In germline, CDR1 is SGHTA, CDR2 FQGNSA. V shed 5 bases and J shed 3 bases, with 14 bases lying between them. This CDR3 reads CASSPRVGANQPQHF. In DNA, the CDR3 is TGTGCCAGCAGCCCCCGGGTAGGGGCCAATCAGCCCCAGCATTTT.

This clonotype has at least ten counts. CDR3 nucleotide sequence: TGTGCCAGCAGCTTAGAATCCCTTCAGCCCCAGCATTTT. It encodes CASSLESLQPQHF. J is TRBJ1-5 and V is TRBV7-9; D unresolved. V was clipped by 1 base and J by 6 bases, with 7 bases between them. CDR1 and CDR2 (germline): SEHNR, FQNEAQ (reference sequence). The CDR3 runs 13 residues. The full variable domain, rest sourced from reference TRBV7-9 and TRBJ1-5, is DTGVSQNPRHKITKRGQNVTFRCDPISEHNRLYWYRQTLGQGPEFLTYFQNEAQLEKSRLLSDRFSAERPKGSFSTLEIQRTEQGDSAMYLCASSLESLQPQHFGDGTRLSIL.

This clonotype was counted at least ten times. The chain is built from TRBV6-5 and TRBJ1-5; a possible D gene is TRBD1 (6 bases). Germline CDR1 reads MNHEY; CDR2 reads SVGAGI. The CDR3 runs to 15 residues. V lost 2 bases and J 1 base, leaving 9 bases between the germline ends. The DNA of the CDR3 is TGTGCCAGCAGTTACACTACAGGGAGCAATCAGCCCCAGCATTTT. This translates into CASSYTTGSNQPQHF.

Here the CDR3 DNA reads TGTGCCAGCAGTTTCTCGGGGGGGTGGAACACCGGGGAGCTGTTTTTT. As protein: CASSFSGGWNTGELFF. The chain carries TRBV12-3 or TRBV12-4 and TRBJ2-2, with 8 bases lining up with TRBD2. V trimming: 3 bases; J trimming: 1 base; junction bases outside the gene matches: 4. CDR3 length: 16 residues.

This clonotype was detected a few times. J is TRBJ1-1 and V is TRBV19; TRBD1 matches 8 bases. The germline V gene has CDR1 LNHDA and CDR2 SQIVND (reference sequence). The trim removed 2 bases at V and 6 bases at J, leaving 2 bases unmatched. The CDR3 spans 13 residues. In nucleotides, the CDR3 is TGTGCCAGTAGTATACTACAGGGGGCTGAAGCTTTCTTT. Its translation is CASSILQGAEAFF.

With respect to this clonotype: This sequence may be a read error, since a much larger clone differs from it by one base. The chain carries TRBV20-1 and TRBJ1-2; D gene unclear. This CDR3 is 11 amino acids long. V was clipped by 3 bases and J by 5 bases, with 7 bases between them. CDR1 DFQATT and CDR2 SNEGSKA come from the germline V gene (reference sequence). The CDR3 protein is CSASRHYGYTF. In DNA, the CDR3 is TGCAGTGCTAGTCGTCATTATGGCTACACCTTC.

This clonotype was seen just once. The J gene is TRBJ2-5, the V gene TRBV28; 9 nucleotides line up with TRBD2. The length of the CDR3 is 16 residues. Germline CDR1 MDHEN, CDR2 SYDVKM. Unmatched junction bases numbered 12, after V lost 3 bases and J lost 7 bases. The CDR3 is CASSLVLAGRGGTQYF. The CDR3 DNA reads as TGTGCCAGCAGTTTGGTTCTAGCGGGACGCGGAGGGACCCAGTACTTC.

V is TRBV6-1 and J is TRBJ2-7; 13 nucleotides align to TRBD2. Germline lookup yields CDR1 MNHNS and CDR2 SASEGT. The CDR3 loop spans 16 amino acids. With 6 bases clipped from V and 2 bases from J, the junction kept 7 bases outside the gene matches. CDR3 sequence: CASSPTGTSGTYEQYF. CDR3 in DNA: TGTGCCAGCAGCCCGACCGGGACTAGCGGGACCTACGAGCAGTACTTC.

This clonotype was observed many times. The rearrangement links TRBV15 to TRBJ1-5; D call uncertain. This CDR3 has 14 amino acids. The germline CDR1 and CDR2 sequences are LNHNV and YYDKDF (reference sequence). Trimming left V 3 bases short and J 8 bases short, with 14 bases between. The CDR3 region is CATSSDLVGKPQHF. The DNA for the CDR3 is TGTGCCACCAGCAGTGATTTGGTGGGTAAGCCCCAGCATTTT.

Remarks on this clonotype: A much larger clone differs from this one at a single base, so this may be a read error. Here the CDR3 omits its conserved ending phenylalanine or tryptophan, so a read error is the likely source. The rearrangement links TRBV7-9 to TRBJ2-5; D is ambiguous. CDR3 size: 14 residues. Germline assignment: CDR1 SEHNR and CDR2 FQNEAQ (reference sequence). V lost 2 bases and J 1 base, leaving 8 bases between the germline ends. The chain's CDR3 is CASSLTKFQETQYY. CDR3 in DNA: TGTGCCAGCAGCTTAACCAAGTTCCAAGAGACCCAGTACTAC.

This chain links TRBV19 with TRBJ1-5, with D possibly being TRBD1 (5 bases). The V end was cut by 0 bases, the J end by 3 bases, with 15 bases between. The CDR3 is made up of 17 amino acids. Germline assignment: CDR1 LNHDA and CDR2 SQIVND (reference sequence). This CDR3 is CASSIDGPGPYNQPQHF. The CDR3 bases are TGTGCCAGTAGTATAGATGGGCCGGGACCGTACAATCAGCCCCAGCATTTT.

This clonotype appeared many times. This chain uses TRBV12-3 or TRBV12-4 with TRBJ1-2, with a tentative D call TRBD1 (5 bases). This CDR3 region has 12 residues. V lost 7 bases to trimming and J lost 3 bases, with 9 bases between them. The CDR3: CASTLGDYGYTF. The CDR3 DNA reads as TGTGCCAGCACCCTGGGGGACTATGGCTACACCTTC.